This TCR beta chain came from a study of blood T cell repertoires in COVID-19. V lost 6 bases to trimming and J lost 11 bases; unmatched junction nucleotides: 3. This CDR3 is built from 10 residues. Assay: immunoSEQ multiplex PCR; the TCRdb copy retains only in-frame clones and omits some. The table has 180,000 or so clones, 80% to 85% seen once. The receptor comes from a woman in her 70s with COVID-19, enrolled during active disease. The chain employs TRBV12-3 or TRBV12-4 and TRBJ1-1; 7 bases are a match to TRBD1. The sequenced material came from peripheral blood. The CDR3 sequence is CASSPQGAFF. The CDR3 DNA is TGTGCCAGCAGCCCACAGGGGGCTTTCTTT.